Listed below are T cell receptor beta chains from one sample, sequenced in a study of Ad26.COV2.S vaccination and SARS-CoV-2 variants. The assay was immunoSEQ multiplex PCR, and TCRdb's table has in-frame clones only and misses some. The table lists more than 250,000 clones, around 87% of them singletons. The sequencing here drew on peripheral blood, taken in a trial of Ad26.COV2.S vaccine versus placebo. The receptors stem from a person between 18 and 60 years old who received the Ad26.COV2.S COVID-19 vaccine or a placebo. Each CDR3 is given with its conserved first and last residue. Fields, in order: D gene, V gene, J gene, clone size, CDR3 protein, CDR3 DNA. D genes are given only for firm matches. Size is omitted from some rows. Given values are once, few, many or a class for expanded clones.

>-|TRBV9|TRBJ2-3|-
CASSSRGGDTQYF
TGTGCCAGCAGCTCCAGGGGTGGAGATACGCAGTATTTT
>-|TRBV3-1/TRBV3-2|TRBJ1-2|-
CASSQAKYGYTF
TGTGCCAGCAGCCAAGCCAAGTATGGCTACACCTTC
>TRBD1|TRBV7-3|TRBJ1-2|-
CASSPHGETGDGYTF
TGTGCCAGCAGCCCACATGGGGAGACAGGGGATGGCTACACCTTC
>TRBD2|TRBV29-1|TRBJ2-1|once
CSVETGLALSNEQFF
TGCAGCGTCGAAACAGGACTAGCTCTTTCCAATGAGCAGTTCTTC
>-|TRBV11-3|TRBJ2-3|-
CASSDREGSTDTQYF
TGTGCCAGCAGCGACCGCGAGGGGAGCACAGATACGCAGTATTTT
>-|TRBV6-2/TRBV6-3|TRBJ1-6|-
CASSYSWAENNSPLHF
TGTGCCAGCAGTTACTCGTGGGCAGAGAATAATTCACCCCTCCACTTT
>TRBD1|TRBV7-9|TRBJ1-1|-
CASSSAGGGFAEAFF
TGTGCCAGCAGCTCAGCAGGGGGTGGTTTCGCTGAAGCTTTCTTT
>TRBD2|TRBV15|TRBJ2-5|-
CATRTSGRETQYF
TGTGCCACCAGAACTAGCGGGCGGGAGACCCAGTACTTC
>-|TRBV5-5|TRBJ1-2|-
CASSGGGDSYGYTF
TGTGCCAGCAGCGGGGGTGGAGATAGCTATGGCTACACCTTC
>-|TRBV19|TRBJ2-1|-
CASSIRSLRLFSSYNEQFF
TGTGCCAGTAGTATCAGGAGTTTACGGCTATTTAGCTCCTACAATGAGCAGTTCTTC
>-|TRBV9|TRBJ2-3|once
CASSALAFSTDTQYF
TGTGCCAGCAGCGCCCTGGCGTTTAGCACAGATACGCAGTATTTT
>TRBD1|TRBV10-3|TRBJ2-3|-
CAISAGQGDTQYF
TGTGCCATCAGTGCGGGACAGGGTGATACGCAGTATTTT
>-|TRBV7-2|TRBJ1-5|-
CASSFYTYRHQPQHF
TGTGCCAGCAGCTTCTACACGTACCGTCATCAGCCCCAGCATTTT
>TRBD1|TRBV19|TRBJ1-5|-
CASSVRQGAVRSNQPQHF
TGTGCCAGTAGTGTCCGACAGGGGGCGGTTAGGAGCAATCAGCCCCAGCATTTT
>TRBD1|TRBV10-3|TRBJ1-2|-
CAISESRTGGGYTF
TGTGCCATCAGTGAGTCTAGGACAGGGGGCGGCTACACCTTC
>-|TRBV7-9|TRBJ2-7|once
CASSLTSYEQYF
TGTGCCAGCAGCTTAACTAGCTACGAGCAGTACTTC
>TRBD2|TRBV6-6|TRBJ2-7|-
CATGQLAGVDEQYF
TGTGCCACCGGCCAGCTAGCGGGAGTGGACGAGCAGTACTTC
>TRBD1|TRBV7-2|TRBJ1-2|-
CASSFRDSYGYTF
TGTGCCAGCAGCTTCCGGGACAGCTATGGCTACACCTTC
>TRBD2|TRBV3-1/TRBV3-2|TRBJ2-2|-
CASSQRLAGLNTGELFF
TGTGCCAGCAGCCAGAGACTAGCGGGGCTCAACACCGGGGAGCTGTTTTTT
>-|TRBV2|TRBJ2-4|-
CASRRESILAKNIQYF
TGTGCCAGCAGGCGGGAATCGATACTAGCCAAAAACATTCAGTACTTC
>-|TRBV2|TRBJ1-5|-
CASSRGTRGQPQHF
TGTGCCAGCAGCCGTGGCACCCGGGGTCAGCCCCAGCATTTT
>-|TRBV4-1|TRBJ1-1|-
CANRPESGTKAFF
TGCGCCAACAGACCAGAATCCGGGACAAAAGCTTTCTTT
>-|TRBV28|TRBJ2-5|-
CASSSPGGETQYF
TGTGCCAGCAGTTCCCCCGGGGGAGAGACCCAGTACTTC
>-|TRBV19|TRBJ1-2|-
CATHSGLTPKGRDGYTF
TGTGCCACCCATTCCGGACTTACCCCCAAGGGGCGGGATGGCTACACCTTC
>TRBD2|TRBV5-1|TRBJ2-3|-
CASSLLAQQDTQYF
TGCGCCAGCAGCTTACTAGCGCAGCAAGATACGCAGTATTTT
>-|TRBV6-5|TRBJ1-2|once
CASSYSQGLGNYGYTF
TGTGCCAGCAGTTACTCGCAAGGTCTGGGGAACTATGGCTACACCTTC
>-|TRBV30|TRBJ1-1|-
CAWMDPPTEAFF
TGTGCCTGGATGGACCCTCCCACTGAAGCTTTCTTT
>-|TRBV2|TRBJ2-7|-
CASSDRPRRSEQYF
TGTGCCAGCAGCGACAGGCCACGACGGAGCGAGCAGTACTTC
>-|TRBV6-1|TRBJ2-7|once
CASSDPGASSYEQYF
TGTGCCAGCAGTGATCCAGGGGCTAGCTCCTACGAGCAGTACTTC
>-|TRBV10-3|TRBJ2-5|-
CAISGQEETQYF
TGTGCCATCAGTGGACAGGAAGAGACCCAGTACTTC
>-|TRBV5-4|TRBJ2-4|-
CASSLQGSKNIQYF
TGTGCCAGCAGCCTTCAGGGATCCAAAAACATTCAGTACTTC
>-|TRBV7-7|TRBJ2-3|-
CASSLGIAGTDTQYF
TGTGCCAGCAGCTTAGGTATAGCGGGCACAGATACGCAGTATTTT
>-|TRBV3-1/TRBV3-2|TRBJ1-1|-
CASSQDGWGDTEAFF
TGTGCCAGCAGCCAAGACGGGTGGGGGGACACTGAAGCTTTCTTT
>-|TRBV7-9|TRBJ2-3|-
CASSPRLQIKTDTQYF
TGTGCCAGCAGCCCTCGTCTGCAAATAAAGACAGATACGCAGTATTTT
>TRBD1|TRBV6-5|TRBJ2-5|-
CASTRTGNGQETQYF
TGTGCCAGCACCCGGACAGGGAATGGGCAAGAGACCCAGTACTTC
>-|TRBV27|TRBJ1-1|once
CASSTRTVMNTEAFF
TGTGCCAGCAGTACCCGGACAGTTATGAACACTGAAGCTTTCTTT
>-|TRBV5-1|TRBJ2-1|-
CASSLYALYNEQFF
TGCGCCAGCAGCTTGTACGCACTCTACAATGAGCAGTTCTTC
>-|TRBV27|TRBJ2-1|-
CATEGSYNEQFF
TGTGCCACCGAGGGGTCCTACAATGAGCAGTTCTTC
>-|TRBV3-1/TRBV3-2|TRBJ1-1|-
CASSQLAERAFF
TGTGCCAGCAGCCAATTAGCCGAAAGAGCTTTCTTT
>-|TRBV7-2|TRBJ1-1|-
CASSLGVGNTEAFF
TGTGCCAGCAGCTTAGGGGTAGGGAACACTGAAGCTTTCTTT
>-|TRBV12-5|TRBJ1-1|-
CASGKGGGTEAFF
TGTGCTAGTGGGAAGGGGGGCGGCACTGAAGCTTTCTTT
>-|TRBV12-3/TRBV12-4|TRBJ1-2|once
CASTGGNYGYTF
TGTGCCAGCACCGGGGGTAACTATGGCTACACCTTC
>-|TRBV29-1|TRBJ2-3|-
CSGSSGATDTQYF
TGCAGCGGATCTAGTGGGGCCACAGATACGCAGTATTTT
>-|TRBV12-5|TRBJ2-5|-
CASGLRGSETQYF
TGTGCTAGTGGTTTACGGGGTTCGGAGACCCAGTACTTC
>-|TRBV6-5|TRBJ1-1|-
CASRDNANTEAFF
TGTGCCAGCAGGGACAACGCGAACACTGAAGCTTTCTTT
>-|TRBV12-3/TRBV12-4|TRBJ2-7|-
CASSLEDSYEQYF
TGTGCCAGCAGTTTAGAGGACTCCTACGAGCAGTACTTC
>-|TRBV19|TRBJ2-4|once
CASSTGGGQNIQYF
TGTGCCAGTAGTACCGGAGGGGGCCAAAACATTCAGTACTTC
>-|TRBV5-5|TRBJ1-2|-
CASSLYQGQGYGYTF
TGTGCCAGCAGCTTGTATCAGGGGCAGGGCTATGGCTACACCTTC
>-|TRBV11-2|TRBJ1-2|-
CASAPWLHQNYGYTF
TGTGCCAGCGCCCCCTGGTTACACCAAAACTATGGCTACACCTTC
>-|TRBV24-1|TRBJ1-4|-
CATSDPFEGSCEKLFF
TGTGCCACCAGTGATCCTTTCGAGGGGAGCTGTGAAAAACTGTTTTTT
>-|TRBV5-1|TRBJ2-2|-
CASSQTASGTGELFF
TGCGCCAGCAGCCAGACAGCGAGTGGGACCGGGGAGCTGTTTTTT
>TRBD1|TRBV19|TRBJ1-2|-
CASSAPGQGEYGYTF
TGTGCCAGTAGTGCCCCGGGACAGGGAGAATATGGCTACACCTTC
>TRBD1|TRBV30|TRBJ1-1|-
CAFNRDRVWAEAFF
TGTGCCTTCAACCGGGACAGGGTTTGGGCTGAAGCTTTCTTT
>TRBD1|TRBV28|TRBJ1-1|-
CASIPSGGQGVTEAFF
TGTGCCAGCATCCCCTCGGGGGGACAGGGTGTCACTGAAGCTTTCTTT
>-|TRBV5-5|TRBJ2-1|-
CASTVSGRSSYNEQFF
TGTGCCAGCACCGTAAGCGGGCGAAGCTCCTACAATGAGCAGTTCTTC